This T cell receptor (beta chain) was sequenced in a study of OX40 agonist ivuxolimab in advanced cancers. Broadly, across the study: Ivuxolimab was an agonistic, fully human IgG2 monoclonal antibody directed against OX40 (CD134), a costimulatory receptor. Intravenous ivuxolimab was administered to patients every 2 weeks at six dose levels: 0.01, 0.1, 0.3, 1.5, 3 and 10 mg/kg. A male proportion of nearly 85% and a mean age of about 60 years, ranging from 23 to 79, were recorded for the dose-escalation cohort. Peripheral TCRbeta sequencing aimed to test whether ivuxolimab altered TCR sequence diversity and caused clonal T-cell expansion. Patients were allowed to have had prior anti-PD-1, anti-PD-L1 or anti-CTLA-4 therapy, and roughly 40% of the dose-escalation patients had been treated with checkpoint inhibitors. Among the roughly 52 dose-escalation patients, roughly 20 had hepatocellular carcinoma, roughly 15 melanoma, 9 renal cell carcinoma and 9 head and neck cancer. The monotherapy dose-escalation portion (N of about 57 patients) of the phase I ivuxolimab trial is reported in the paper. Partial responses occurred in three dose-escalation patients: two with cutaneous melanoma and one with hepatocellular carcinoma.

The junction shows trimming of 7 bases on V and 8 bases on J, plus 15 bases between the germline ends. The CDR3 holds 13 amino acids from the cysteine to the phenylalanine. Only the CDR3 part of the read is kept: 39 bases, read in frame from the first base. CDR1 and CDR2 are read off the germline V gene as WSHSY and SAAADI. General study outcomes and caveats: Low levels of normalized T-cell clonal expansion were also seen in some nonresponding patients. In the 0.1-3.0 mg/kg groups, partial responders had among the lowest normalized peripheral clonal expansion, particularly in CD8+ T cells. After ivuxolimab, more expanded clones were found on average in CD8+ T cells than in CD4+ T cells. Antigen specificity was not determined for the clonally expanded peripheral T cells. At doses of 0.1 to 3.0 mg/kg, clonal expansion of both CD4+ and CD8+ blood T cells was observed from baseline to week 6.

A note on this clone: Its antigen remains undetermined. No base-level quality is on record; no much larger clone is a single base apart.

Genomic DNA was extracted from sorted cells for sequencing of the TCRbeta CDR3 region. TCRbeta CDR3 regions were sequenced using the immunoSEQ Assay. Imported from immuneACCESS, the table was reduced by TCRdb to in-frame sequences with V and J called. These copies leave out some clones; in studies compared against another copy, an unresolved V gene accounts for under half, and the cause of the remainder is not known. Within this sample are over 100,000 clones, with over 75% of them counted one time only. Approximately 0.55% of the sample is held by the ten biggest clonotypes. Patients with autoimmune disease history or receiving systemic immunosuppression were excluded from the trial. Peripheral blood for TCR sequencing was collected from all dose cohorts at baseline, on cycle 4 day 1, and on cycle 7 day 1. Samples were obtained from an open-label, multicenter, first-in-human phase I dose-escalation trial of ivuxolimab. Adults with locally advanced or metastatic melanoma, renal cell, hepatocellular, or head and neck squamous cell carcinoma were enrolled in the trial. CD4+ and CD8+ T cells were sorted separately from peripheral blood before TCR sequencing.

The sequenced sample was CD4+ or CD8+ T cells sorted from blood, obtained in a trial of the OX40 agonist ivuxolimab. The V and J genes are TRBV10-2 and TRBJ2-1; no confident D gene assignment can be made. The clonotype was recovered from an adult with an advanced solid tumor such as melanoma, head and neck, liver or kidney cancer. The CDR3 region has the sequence CASMVRPTDEQFF. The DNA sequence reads TGCGCCAGCATGGTTCGACCTACGGATGAGCAGTTCTTC.